This entry is about one T cell receptor (beta chain). Its antigen is undetermined. The validation cohort, a group of 100 to 150 subjects, included the donors and was separate from the approximately 650-subject first cohort. Profiling relied on immunoSEQ multiplex PCR, and the TCRdb table lists in-frame clones only, not all of them. In the table there are some 74,000 clones, roughly 93% of which are singletons. This specimen belongs to a study of cytomegalovirus exposure and HLA in healthy donors. General study findings and limits: In a later analysis, first-cohort TCR clusters were found to tend to co-occur in the roughly 120 validation repertoires.

This CDR3 has 14 residues. The germline gives CDR1 SGHRS, CDR2 YFSETQ. The junction had 5 bases not matched to a gene; V was cut back by 4 bases and J by 9 bases. The receptor's source is a woman under 40 in good health and CMV-seronegative. J is TRBJ2-1 and V is TRBV5-1, with 12 bases that match TRBD2. Sequenced: PBMCs. The CDR3 DNA is TGCGCCAGCAGCCCTAGCGGGGGGGTGGGTGAGCAGTTCTTC. This encodes CASSPSGGVGEQFF.